This entry describes one T cell receptor beta chain. It has no known antigen specificity. No much larger clone is present one base from it, and per-base qualities are unavailable. This sample is part of a study of blood T cell repertoires in COVID-19 (dated by TCRdb to 2018 to 2021). In the study overall: Samples from collaborators originated in the United States, Italy and Spain and spanned both the acute and convalescent phases of COVID-19. The prospective study material was composed of cDNA or gDNA derived from T cells, B-cell-depleted T cells, or PBMCs. The dataset comprised deeply sampled blood TCRbeta repertoires from subjects exposed to, actively infected with, or recovered from COVID-19. The repertoires were released in a freely available public database meant as a resource for research on the immune response to SARS-CoV-2. The samples were drawn from the first 160 participants of the ongoing ImmuneRACE study and from 1,254 subjects provided by 6 global collaborators. A de-identified subject ID, COVID-19 status, age in years and sex were almost always included in the sample metadata. HLA class I and class II types, where available, came from metadata supplied by the sample provider rather than from assay-based typing.

TCRbeta CDR3 regions were amplified from genomic DNA by means of the immunoSEQ Assay, a bias-controlled multiplex PCR. The paper's data handling went like this. The number of nucleated cells in each sample was estimated by amplification of reference gene primers within the assay. Sequence reads were collapsed and filtered to measure the absolute abundance of every unique TCRbeta CDR3 rearrangement. Productive Simpson clonality was computed per sample as the square root of Simpson's diversity index over productive rearrangements. TCRdb limited this immuneACCESS table to in-frame rearrangements with V and J called. A share of clones is missing; checked studies link under half to unresolved V genes, and the rest is unexplained. V and J calls and clone size come straight from that table; D and trimming were deduced from the DNA. The sample yields hundreds of thousands of clones; approximately 80% were counted once. The ten most abundant clones make up 4.5% to 6% of the sample.

Each collaborating institution followed its own protocols to collect whole blood in K2EDTA tubes. For TCRbeta analysis, collaborator samples were shipped as frozen whole blood, as isolated PBMCs, or as DNA extracted from either sample type. The study at large found these results: The amount of clinical and demographic metadata varied by source and participant and was provided uncurated.

Taken from cysteine to phenylalanine, the CDR3 has 13 residues. The CDR3 DNA has 39 bases and is translated from base 1. From a lookup of the germline V gene (reference sequence), CDR1 and CDR2 are SGHNT and YYREEE. V is shortened by 0 bases, J by 3 bases, and the region joining them spans 6 bases. The V and J genes are TRBV5-4 and TRBJ1-1, with no D gene named confidently. The TCR was taken from a woman older than 75 with active or convalescent COVID-19. The specimen was peripheral blood. The nucleotide sequence reads TGTGCCAGCAGCTTGGAACAGCACACTGAAGCTTTCTTT. Its protein is CASSLEQHTEAFF.